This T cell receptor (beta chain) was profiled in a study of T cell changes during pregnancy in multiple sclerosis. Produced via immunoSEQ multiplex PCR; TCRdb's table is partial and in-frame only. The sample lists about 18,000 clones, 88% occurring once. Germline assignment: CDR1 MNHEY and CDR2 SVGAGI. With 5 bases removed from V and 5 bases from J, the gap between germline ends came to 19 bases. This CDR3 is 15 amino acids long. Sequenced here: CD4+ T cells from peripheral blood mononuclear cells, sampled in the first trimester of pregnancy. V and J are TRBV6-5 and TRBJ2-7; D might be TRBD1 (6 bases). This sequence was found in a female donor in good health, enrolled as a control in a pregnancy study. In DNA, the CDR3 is TGTGCCAGCAGTCCGTGGGCAGGGGAGAAAAACGAGCAGTACTTC. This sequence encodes CASSPWAGEKNEQYF.